The subject of this entry is one TCR beta chain. What it binds is not known. Each of TCRalpha and TCRbeta cDNA went through two nested PCRs, lasting approximately 16 and 10 cycles. TCRdb derives one entry per CDR3 protein from the 5' RACE reads, leaving out DNA. The listing records approximately 400,000 distinct CDR3 sequences. This record belongs to a study of monozygotic twins with inflammatory bowel disease. General study points: Clonotype sharing was lower in IBD patients than healthy twins, most markedly with disease activity.

Germline V gives CDR1 SGDLS, CDR2 YYNGEE. The CDR3 runs 15 residues. Sequences were obtained from blood. This receptor was identified in a human donor with ulcerative colitis or Crohn's disease, or a healthy co-twin of an affected twin (not recorded which). The V gene is TRBV9, the J gene TRBJ2-5; TCRdb's D call, TRBD1, is unchecked because there is no DNA. The CDR3 sequence: CASSVGASSQETQYF.